The rows below give T cell receptor beta chains drawn from one sample of a study of response to subunit inactivated influenza vaccine. TCRdb re-called the RT-PCR reads through MiXCR, storing one row per CDR3 protein. The sample lists about 310,000 distinct CDR3 sequences, around a fifth occurring once. Sequences were derived from PBMCs from blood, sampled less than 22 months after vaccination. All receptors come from a man aged 45-69 years who received an inactivated influenza vaccine. The CDR3 runs from the conserved cysteine through the conserved F or W. D genes are given only for firm matches. For some rows the clone size is stated as once, few or many, or as a class when expanded; others skip it.

V: TRBV12-3/TRBV12-4
D: NA
J: TRBJ1-3
size: NA
DNA: TGTGCCAGCAGAGATACAAGGAGCTCTGGAAACACCATATATTTT
CDR3: CASRDTRSSGNTIYF

V: TRBV29-1
D: NA
J: TRBJ2-5
size: few
DNA: TGCAGCGGGGGTGGGGAACAAGAGACCCAGTACTTC
CDR3: CSGGGEQETQYF

V: TRBV28
D: NA
J: TRBJ1-2
size: few
DNA: TGTGCCAGCAGTTTACTCAGGGGAAATGGCTACACCTTC
CDR3: CASSLLRGNGYTF

V: TRBV28
D: NA
J: TRBJ1-6
size: once
DNA: TGTGCCAGCAAGGGAGCCTATAATTCACCCCTCCACTTT
CDR3: CASKGAYNSPLHF

V: TRBV20-1
D: NA
J: TRBJ1-5
size: NA
DNA: TGCAGTGCGCCCGGGACAACGAGCAATCAGCCCCAGCATTTT
CDR3: CSAPGTTSNQPQHF

V: TRBV12-3/TRBV12-4
D: TRBD1
J: TRBJ1-1
size: NA
DNA: TGTGCCAGCAGTTTAGCCGGGACAGGACTTGGGAGGAACACTGAAGCTTTCTTT
CDR3: CASSLAGTGLGRNTEAFF

V: TRBV5-1
D: NA
J: TRBJ2-2
size: few
DNA: TGCGCCAGCAGCTGGGCGGGGTCGAACACCGGGGAGCTGTTTTTT
CDR3: CASSWAGSNTGELFF

V: TRBV3-1
D: NA
J: TRBJ1-3
size: few
DNA: TGTGCCAGCAGCCAATCAGGTCTCTCTGGAAACACCATATATTTT
CDR3: CASSQSGLSGNTIYF

V: TRBV19
D: NA
J: TRBJ2-6
size: NA
DNA: TGTGCCACCTCCCTTGGGGGCGCTGGGGCCAACGTCCTGACTTTC
CDR3: CATSLGGAGANVLTF

V: TRBV6-5
D: NA
J: TRBJ1-2
size: few
DNA: TGTGCCAGCAGTTACAACCCGACAACCTATGGCTACACCTTC
CDR3: CASSYNPTTYGYTF

V: TRBV7-8
D: TRBD2
J: TRBJ2-1
size: NA
DNA: TGTGCCAGCAGCCCACCCCTCCGGACTAGCGTAGTTTACGATGAGCAGTTCTTC
CDR3: CASSPPLRTSVVYDEQFF

V: TRBV9
D: NA
J: TRBJ1-1
size: few
DNA: TGTGCCAGCAGCGTAGAGGACACTGAAGCTTTCTTT
CDR3: CASSVEDTEAFF

V: TRBV5-1
D: NA
J: TRBJ2-3
size: NA
DNA: TGCGCCAGCAGCTTGGTAGGGGGGGGCACAGATACGCAGTATTTT
CDR3: CASSLVGGGTDTQYF

V: TRBV6-2/TRBV6-3
D: NA
J: TRBJ1-5
size: NA
DNA: TGTGCCAGCAGTTACCCTAAACCGTCCCTTCGCGGACAGCCCCAGCATTTT
CDR3: CASSYPKPSLRGQPQHF

V: TRBV7-2
D: NA
J: TRBJ2-1
size: many
DNA: TGTGCCAGCAGCTTAGTGGGTTCAGGGCTAAATGAGCAGTTCTTC
CDR3: CASSLVGSGLNEQFF

V: TRBV7-9
D: NA
J: TRBJ2-1
size: NA
DNA: TGTGCCAGCAGCCTCGTCGGGATCCGAGGGGGCAATGAGCAGTTCTTC
CDR3: CASSLVGIRGGNEQFF

V: TRBV7-2
D: TRBD1
J: TRBJ1-2
size: many
DNA: TGTGCCAGCAGCCCTGGGACAGTCTATGGCTACACCTTC
CDR3: CASSPGTVYGYTF

V: TRBV29-1
D: NA
J: TRBJ2-1
size: NA
DNA: TGCAGCGGGTTATTCCCTAGGAATGAGCAGTTCTTC
CDR3: CSGLFPRNEQFF

V: TRBV3-1
D: NA
J: TRBJ1-6
size: many
DNA: TGTGCCAGCAGCCAAACAGGATATAATTCACCCCTCCACTTT
CDR3: CASSQTGYNSPLHF

V: TRBV5-6
D: TRBD1
J: TRBJ1-5
size: few
DNA: TGTGCCAGCAGTTATGGACAGGGTGATCAGCCCCAGCATTTT
CDR3: CASSYGQGDQPQHF

V: TRBV6-5
D: NA
J: TRBJ1-3
size: few
DNA: TGTGCCAGCAGTTACTTCCCAGTTAGAAGAACTGGAAACACCATATATTTT
CDR3: CASSYFPVRRTGNTIYF

V: TRBV2
D: NA
J: TRBJ2-5
size: NA
DNA: TGTGCCAGCGCATTTATTGACCAAGAGACCCAGTACTTC
CDR3: CASAFIDQETQYF

V: TRBV20-1
D: TRBD2
J: TRBJ2-7
size: NA
DNA: TGCAGTGCTACCCGGACTAGCGGGAGGGTTGAGCAGTACTTC
CDR3: CSATRTSGRVEQYF

V: TRBV25-1
D: NA
J: TRBJ1-1
size: many
DNA: TGTGCCAGCAGTGAAAGGAACACTGAAGCTTTCTTT
CDR3: CASSERNTEAFF

V: TRBV12-3/TRBV12-4
D: TRBD1
J: TRBJ2-5
size: NA
DNA: TGTGCCAGCAGTCCGCAGGGGGTAGAAGAGACCCAGTACTTC
CDR3: CASSPQGVEETQYF

V: TRBV30
D: TRBD1
J: TRBJ1-1
size: few
DNA: TGTGCCTGGAGTGGGACAGGGCGTGCTGAAGCTTTCTTT
CDR3: CAWSGTGRAEAFF

V: TRBV6-2/TRBV6-3
D: NA
J: TRBJ2-1
size: NA
DNA: TGTGCCAGCAGACCGGACCGTAGCTCCTACAATGAGCAGTTCTTC
CDR3: CASRPDRSSYNEQFF

V: TRBV11-2
D: NA
J: TRBJ2-3
size: NA
DNA: TGTGCCAGCAGCCCGGGGATCTATCGGGGGGCTAGCACAGATACGCAGTATTTT
CDR3: CASSPGIYRGASTDTQYF

V: TRBV9
D: NA
J: TRBJ2-7
size: NA
DNA: TGTGCCAGCAGCGTCTCCTTATCTAGCTTCAACGAGCAGTACTTC
CDR3: CASSVSLSSFNEQYF

V: TRBV24-1
D: NA
J: TRBJ1-2
size: few
DNA: TGTGCCACCAGTGATTATCGTGGATTTAACTATGGCTACACCTTC
CDR3: CATSDYRGFNYGYTF

V: TRBV9
D: TRBD1
J: TRBJ1-6
size: NA
DNA: TGTGCCAGCAGCCGGGACAGGGGCAGTTCACCCCTCCACTTT
CDR3: CASSRDRGSSPLHF

V: TRBV19
D: TRBD2
J: TRBJ2-1
size: few
DNA: TGTGCCAGTAGCGATACTAGCGGGGGGCCAACCTACAATGAGCAGTTCTTC
CDR3: CASSDTSGGPTYNEQFF

V: TRBV20-1
D: NA
J: TRBJ1-1
size: NA
DNA: TGCAGTGCTAGAGATTCCGGTCGACTGAACACTGAAGCTTTCTTT
CDR3: CSARDSGRLNTEAFF

V: TRBV25-1
D: NA
J: TRBJ1-2
size: NA
DNA: TGTGCCAGCAGTGAATTCGGGGGAGGCTATCGTGGCTACACCTTC
CDR3: CASSEFGGGYRGYTF

V: TRBV5-5
D: NA
J: TRBJ1-4
size: many
DNA: TGTGCCAGCAGCTGGGGGGCCACAACTAATGAAAAACTGTTTTTT
CDR3: CASSWGATTNEKLFF

V: TRBV4-3
D: TRBD2
J: TRBJ2-2
size: NA
DNA: TGCGCCAGCAGCCAAGATTATCGGGGAGGGGACACCGGGGAGCTGTTTTTT
CDR3: CASSQDYRGGDTGELFF

V: TRBV20-1
D: TRBD2
J: TRBJ2-1
size: few
DNA: TGCAGTGCTACCCCCCTAGCGGGTTCCTACAATGAGCAGTTCTTC
CDR3: CSATPLAGSYNEQFF